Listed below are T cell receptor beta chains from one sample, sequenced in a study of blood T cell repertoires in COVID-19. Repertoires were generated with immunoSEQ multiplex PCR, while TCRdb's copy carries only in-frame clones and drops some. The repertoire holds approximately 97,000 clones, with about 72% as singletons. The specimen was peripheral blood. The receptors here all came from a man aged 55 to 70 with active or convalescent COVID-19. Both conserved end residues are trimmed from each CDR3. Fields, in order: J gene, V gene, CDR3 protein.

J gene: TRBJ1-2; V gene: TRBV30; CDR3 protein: AWSVDNNYGYT
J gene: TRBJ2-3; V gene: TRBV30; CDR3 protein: AWSRRGAGTDTQY
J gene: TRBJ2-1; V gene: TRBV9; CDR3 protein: ASSGLWTGSYNEQF
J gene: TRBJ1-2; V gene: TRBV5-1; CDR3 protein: ASSSGTAGYGYT
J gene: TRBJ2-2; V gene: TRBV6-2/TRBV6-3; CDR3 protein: ASSGSSGSMTGELF
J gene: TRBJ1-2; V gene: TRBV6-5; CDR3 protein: ASRTNRGGYGYT
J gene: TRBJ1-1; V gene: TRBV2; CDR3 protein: ASSEGTDTMNTEAF
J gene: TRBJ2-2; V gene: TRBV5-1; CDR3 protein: ASGPTGAGELF
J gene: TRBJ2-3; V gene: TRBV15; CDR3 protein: ATSRDTITADTQY
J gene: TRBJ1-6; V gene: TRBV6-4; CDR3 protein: ASSDGSSPLH
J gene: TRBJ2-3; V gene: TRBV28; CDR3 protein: ASRRQGADTQY
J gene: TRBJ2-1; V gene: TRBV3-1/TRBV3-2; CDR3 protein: ASSQTGNNEQF
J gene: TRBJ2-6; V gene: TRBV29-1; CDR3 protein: SVMTGPPLSGANVLT
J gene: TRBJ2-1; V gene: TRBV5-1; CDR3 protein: ASSAWASGSVEQF